This TCR beta chain comes out of a study of cytomegalovirus exposure and HLA in healthy donors. Study findings and constraints: A prior analysis recorded that most TCR beta V segments were productive about 87% or about 30% of the time. From TCR beta sequences, most subjects' HLA-A and HLA-B alleles were reportedly predicted accurately.

The donors were healthy bone marrow donors. Primers for the PCR totalled 60 Vbeta and 13 Jbeta. Profiled with immunoSEQ multiplex PCR; TCRdb holds only in-frame clones, not every one. This sample carries 150,000 to 200,000 clones, with almost 6.5% going to the ten biggest clones. A note on this clone: What it binds is not known.

Sequenced: PBMCs. This receptor was obtained from a man between 25 and 39 years old in good health and CMV-seronegative.

CDR3 in amino acids: CASSPYNEQFF. The CDR3 coding sequence is TGTGCCAGCAGCCCGTACAATGAGCAGTTCTTC. V gene TRBV25-1 combines with J gene TRBJ2-1; D not certain. This CDR3 has 11 residues. Trimming removed 6 bases at V and 4 bases at J, with 4 bases between. Germline CDR1 reads MGHDK; CDR2 reads SYGVNS.